These 14 T cell receptor beta chains were all obtained from the same sample, sequenced in a study of cytomegalovirus exposure and HLA in healthy donors. Clones were read by immunoSEQ multiplex PCR, and TCRdb kept only the in-frame ones, dropping some. The table includes 150,000 to 200,000 clones, roughly 80% detected once. Sequenced sample: PBMCs. The receptors were sampled from a man aged 25 to 40 in good health and CMV-seropositive.

The chain combines TRBV13 with TRBJ2-1; TRBD2 agrees at 7 bases. The V gene end was trimmed by 7 bases and the J gene end by 4 bases; junction bases not matched to a gene: 10. The germline V gene has CDR1 PRHDT and CDR2 FYEKMQ (reference sequence). The CDR3 is made up of 15 amino acids. For the CDR3, the DNA is TGTGCCAGCAATAGGTGGGACTACTTGTACAATGAGCAGTTCTTC. Amino acid sequence: CASNRWDYLYNEQFF.

The V gene is TRBV30, the J gene TRBJ1-5, with TRBD1 as a possible D gene (5 bases). Between the trimmed V and J ends, which lost 3 bases and 0 bases, there was a span of 12 bases. The CDR3 loop spans 15 amino acids. Germline V gives CDR1 GTSNPN, CDR2 SVGIG (reference sequence). Here the CDR3 DNA reads TGTGCCTGGAGACCCCAGGGATATAGCAATCAGCCCCAGCATTTT. It yields the protein CAWRPQGYSNQPQHF.

Of note for this clone: The same CDR3 can be traced to other DNA sequences in this sample. The chain employs TRBV6-5 and TRBJ2-2; 11 bases agree with TRBD1. The CDR3 is 15 amino acids. V lost 6 bases, J lost 11 bases, and 11 bases stayed unmatched. Germline values: CDR1 MNHEY, CDR2 SVGAGI. CDR3 amino acids: CASRNPGQGVGELFF. The DNA of the CDR3 is TGTGCCAGCAGAAATCCGGGACAGGGGGTCGGAGAGCTGTTTTTT.

This clone was seen only once. This specimen includes other DNA sequences encoding the same CDR3. The chain couples TRBV5-1 to TRBJ2-3; TRBD2 agrees at 11 bases. J was trimmed by 6 bases and V by 4 bases; bases with no gene match: 7. Per the germline V gene, CDR1 is SGHRS and CDR2 is YFSETQ. The CDR3 consists of 15 residues. CDR3: CASSAPLAGADTQYF. The CDR3 bases are TGCGCCAGCAGCGCACCACTAGCGGGGGCTGATACGCAGTATTTT.

This chain joins TRBV5-1 and TRBJ2-3, with a weak D call TRBD1 (6 bases). The CDR3 consists of 14 residues. In germline, CDR1 is SGHRS, CDR2 YFSETQ. Trimming took off 4 bases at V and 0 bases at J, with 9 bases between the two ends. The CDR3 protein is CASSPDSSTDTQYF. Here the CDR3 DNA reads TGCGCCAGCAGCCCGGACAGTAGCACAGATACGCAGTATTTT. The whole variable domain, filled in from reference TRBV5-1 and TRBJ2-3, reads KAGVTQTPRYLIKTRGQQVTLSCSPISGHRSVSWYQQTPGQGLQFLFEYFSETQRNKGNFPGRFSGRQFSNSRSEMNVSTLELGDSALYLCASSPDSSTDTQYFGPGTRLTVL.

The chain carries TRBV9 and TRBJ2-3, with a tentative D call TRBD2 (5 bases). The germline V gene encodes CDR1 SGDLS and CDR2 YYNGEE. The CDR3 loop spans 16 amino acids. V was pared by 4 bases and J by 6 bases, with 21 bases between. CDR3 sequence reads: CASSLGDGDPGDTQYF. CDR3 sequence (DNA): TGTGCCAGCAGCCTTGGGGATGGGGATCCGGGGGATACGCAGTATTTT.

The chain recombines TRBV6-5 with TRBJ2-3; TRBD2 matches 7 bases. The CDR3 is 16 amino acids. The ends lost 2 bases at V and 4 bases at J; junction bases unmatched: 9. The germline V gene has CDR1 MNHEY and CDR2 SVGAGI. The CDR3 reads CASSYLGGVNADTQYF. The CDR3 bases are TGTGCCAGCAGTTACCTTGGGGGGGTCAACGCAGATACGCAGTATTTT.

CDR3 sequence: CSVAVGAEAFF. The CDR3 bases are TGCAGCGTCGCGGTAGGCGCTGAAGCTTTCTTT. The chain links TRBV29-1 to TRBJ1-1; D unresolved. There are 11 residues in the CDR3. The V gene's germline CDR1 is SQVTM and CDR2 ANQGSEA. Trimming removed 6 bases at V and 6 bases at J, with 11 bases between.

This chain joins TRBV4-3 and TRBJ1-2; maybe TRBD1 (5 bases). There are 17 residues in the CDR3. V was pared by 0 bases and J by 3 bases, with 17 bases between. CDR1 LGHNA and CDR2 YSLEER come from the germline V gene. CDR3: CASSQDHLGTLDYGYTF. The CDR3 nucleotides are TGCGCCAGCAGCCAAGATCATCTAGGGACTCTGGACTATGGCTACACCTTC.

The rearrangement joins TRBV10-3 to TRBJ2-2; 8 positions agree with TRBD2. The V gene's germline CDR1 is ENHRY and CDR2 SYGVKD. This CDR3 contains 14 residues. Losses at the gene ends were 6 bases for V and 0 bases for J; bases not matched to a gene: 0. The CDR3 loop reads CAIRGLANTGELFF. For the CDR3, the DNA is TGTGCCATCAGGGGACTAGCGAACACCGGGGAGCTGTTTTTT.

The rearrangement uses TRBV6-1 and TRBJ1-2; D is undetermined. In germline, CDR1 is MNHNS, CDR2 SASEGT. The CDR3 covers 12 residues. The V end lost 7 bases, the J end lost 4 bases, and 10 bases lay between the germline ends. As DNA, the CDR3 is TGTGCCAGCAATGGGGAGTCCTATGGCTACACCTTC. It is translated as CASNGESYGYTF.

The chain couples TRBV4-3 to TRBJ2-7; possibly TRBD2 for D (5 bases). V was trimmed by 0 bases and J by 7 bases, leaving 10 bases between them. Germline loops: CDR1 LGHNA, CDR2 YSLEER. The length of the CDR3 is 13 residues. CDR3 sequence reads: CASSQEAGDEQYF. In nucleotides, the CDR3 is TGCGCCAGCAGCCAAGAAGCCGGGGATGAGCAGTACTTC.

This clone came up once. The rearrangement joins TRBV21-1 to TRBJ2-5; the D segment call TRBD2 is taken from the table without a DNA check. TRBV21-1 is a recognized pseudogene. This CDR3 has 14 residues. The CDR3 region is CASSNRPLGGTQYF. The CDR3 bases are TGTGCCAGCAGCAACAGACCCTTGGGGGGGACCCAGTACTTC.

The J gene is TRBJ2-3, the V gene TRBV7-2; tentatively, D is TRBD2 (6 bases). Trimming left V 4 bases short and J 6 bases short, with 11 bases between. In germline, CDR1 is SGHTA, CDR2 FQGNSA. This CDR3 region has 13 residues. CDR3 residues: CASSSLGGDTQYF. The CDR3 DNA reads TGTGCCAGCAGCTCGCTGGGGGGTGATACGCAGTATTTT.